Below are 20 T cell receptor beta chains sequenced from a single sample in a study of healthy donors' naive CD4 and CD8 T cells. TCR libraries were built from around 0.45 ug of total RNA by linear amplification. From the reads, TCRdb called clonotypes with MiXCR, one entry per CDR3 protein. The sample includes 150,000 to 200,000 distinct CDR3 sequences, 65% to 75% seen only once; the top ten take roughly 2.3%. The sequencing input was naive CD4+ and CD8+ T cells sorted from blood, pooled from several donors. Receptor source: a pool of human donors in good health; the sample pools cells from several healthy donors.

V gene TRBV5-5 combines with J gene TRBJ2-5; 8 nucleotides match TRBD1. CDR3 length equals 14 residues. Germline lookup yields CDR1 SGHKS and CDR2 YYEKEE (reference sequence). V lost 4 bases to trimming and J lost 2 bases; unmatched junction nucleotides: 4. This CDR3 reads CASSPGQVQETQYF. DNA for the CDR3: TGTGCCAGCAGCCCGGGACAGGTTCAAGAGACCCAGTACTTC.

This rearrangement joins TRBV6-2 or TRBV6-3 to TRBJ1-2; D gene ambiguous. Looked up from germline, CDR1 is MNHEY and CDR2 is SVGEGT. Trimming cost V 5 bases and J 0 bases, with 16 bases left between them. CDR3 length: 16 residues. This CDR3 is CASSPNPAGTNYGYTF. The CDR3 nucleotides are TGTGCCAGCAGTCCGAACCCGGCGGGTACTAACTATGGCTACACCTTC.

The gene calls are TRBV14 and TRBJ2-5; no firm D call. The germline V and J ends were trimmed by 2 bases and 1 base, with 2 bases remaining between them. From germline, CDR1 is SGHDN and CDR2 FVKESK. There are 12 residues in the CDR3. The CDR3 region has the DNA TGTGCCAGCAGCCAATTCCAAGAGACCCAGTACTTC. Its protein is CASSQFQETQYF.

This clonotype came up once. This CDR3 reads CASRGMMGYGNTIYF. The CDR3 region has the DNA TGTGCCAGTAGAGGGATGATGGGGTATGGAAACACCATATATTTT. The chain employs TRBV19 and TRBJ1-3; D gene uncertain. Germline V gene data show CDR1 as LNHDA and CDR2 as SQIVND (reference sequence). The CDR3 spans 15 residues. Trimming cost V 6 bases and J 3 bases, with 15 bases left between them.

The rearrangement links TRBV12-3 or TRBV12-4 to TRBJ1-5, with D perhaps matching TRBD1 (6 bases). The V end was cut by 6 bases, the J end by 0 bases, with 12 bases between. The CDR3 totals 15 residues. The CDR3 nucleotides are TGTGCCAGCAGCCTGGGGGCCCATAGCAATCAGCCCCAGCATTTT. The encoded protein is CASSLGAHSNQPQHF.

The V and J genes are TRBV19 and TRBJ1-5; no clear D gene. The CDR3 runs to 14 residues. Trimming took 3 bases from V and 10 from J, leaving 16 bases between them. The germline CDR1 and CDR2 sequences are LNHDA and SQIVND (reference sequence). The CDR3 spells CASSILGRDPPQHF. The DNA of the CDR3 is TGTGCCAGTAGTATTCTAGGTAGGGATCCACCCCAGCATTTT.

This sequence joins TRBV29-1 and TRBJ1-1; 8 bases fit TRBD1. In germline, CDR1 is SQVTM, CDR2 ANQGSEA. V was clipped by 4 bases and J by 6 bases; unmatched bases: 13. The CDR3 length is 15 residues. CDR3 bases: TGCAGCGTTGCGGGACAGGAAGGGGTTATGGCTGAAGCTTTCTTT. It specifies CSVAGQEGVMAEAFF.

The CDR3 nucleotides read TGTGCCAGCAGTTTCGGCTCTTGGGACTATGGCTACACCTTC. Translated, it gives CASSFGSWDYGYTF. The rearrangement links TRBV6-5 to TRBJ1-2; unclear D gene. The CDR3 loop spans 14 amino acids. Germline V gene lookup returns CDR1 MNHEY and CDR2 SVGAGI. The V gene lost 4 bases and the J gene lost 3 bases, with 12 bases spanning the gap.

The V call is TRBV5-5, the J call TRBJ2-7; D may be TRBD1 or TRBD2 (5 bases each). This CDR3 contains 13 residues. The germline V gene has CDR1 SGHKS and CDR2 YYEKEE (reference sequence). With 4 bases removed from V and 5 bases from J, the gap between germline ends came to 13 bases. The CDR3 DNA sequence: TGTGCCAGCAGCACCGGGACGTCCCACGAGCAGTACTTC. This sequence encodes CASSTGTSHEQYF.

The chain couples TRBV20-1 to TRBJ2-5, with 12 bases aligning to TRBD2. Germline values: CDR1 DFQATT, CDR2 SNEGSKA (reference sequence). With 2 bases clipped from V and 5 bases from J, the junction kept 6 bases outside the gene matches. This CDR3 has 15 amino acids. CDR3 sequence (DNA): TGCAGTGCTAGATGGGCTAGCGGGAGGGCTGAGACCCAGTACTTC. Translated: CSARWASGRAETQYF.

The V call is TRBV27, the J call TRBJ2-7; D is perhaps TRBD2 (6 bases). The germline V gene encodes CDR1 MNHEY and CDR2 SMNVEV (reference sequence). The CDR3 totals 15 residues. The V end lost 8 bases, the J end lost 3 bases, and 20 bases lay between the germline ends. This chain's CDR3 is CASAAAGSLFYEQYF. The CDR3 nucleotides read TGTGCCAGCGCCGCGGCGGGAAGCTTATTCTACGAGCAGTACTTC.

The V gene is TRBV20-1, the J gene TRBJ2-7; perhaps TRBD2 as D (6 bases). The CDR3 has 14 amino acids. V lost 3 bases and J 0 bases, leaving 12 bases between the germline ends. Germline V lookup: CDR1 DFQATT, CDR2 SNEGSKA (reference sequence). CDR3 residues: CSARSGTLSYEQYF. DNA of the CDR3: TGCAGTGCTAGGTCCGGGACTCTCTCCTACGAGCAGTACTTC.

The chain uses TRBV6-2 or TRBV6-3 and TRBJ1-6; unclear D gene. Trimming removed 9 bases at V and 8 bases at J, with 11 bases between. In germline, CDR1 is MNHEY, CDR2 SVGEGT. The CDR3 contains 12 residues. The CDR3 is CASPRWDSPLHF. The CDR3 region has the DNA TGTGCCAGTCCCCGCTGGGATTCACCCCTCCACTTT.

V gene TRBV7-8 combines with J gene TRBJ1-2, with 7 positions matching TRBD1. Germline V gives CDR1 SGHVS, CDR2 FQNEAQ. This CDR3 comprises 14 residues. After removal of 6 bases from V and 8 bases from J, the junction contained 12 bases not matched to a gene. CDR3 loop: CASRIGTTGHGYTF. CDR3 bases: TGTGCCAGCAGGATAGGGACGACAGGGCACGGCTACACCTTC.

This sequence joins TRBV2 and TRBJ1-1; D is uncertain. The V end lost 11 bases, the J end lost 7 bases, and 14 bases lay between the germline ends. Germline V lookup: CDR1 SNHLY, CDR2 FYNNEI. This CDR3 is 11 amino acids long. The CDR3 DNA sequence: TGTGCCTCCCGTGGGGTAAGTGAAGCTTTCTTT. Its translation: CASRGVSEAFF.

The chain joins TRBV28 to TRBJ2-3; D perhaps matches TRBD2 (6 bases). V lost 7 bases and J lost 1, with 12 bases in between. This CDR3 is built from 14 residues. CDR1 and CDR2 from the germline V gene are MDHEN and SYDVKM. The CDR3 loop is CASIRRVGTDTQYF. Written as DNA, the CDR3 is TGTGCCAGCATTCGGAGGGTGGGCACAGATACGCAGTATTTT.

The CDR3 loop is CASSQDPMQFANTGELFF. The CDR3 coding sequence is TGCGCCAGCAGCCAAGACCCTATGCAATTCGCGAACACCGGGGAGCTGTTTTTT. V and J are TRBV4-1 and TRBJ2-2; D uncertain. The CDR3 has 18 amino acids. Trimming took off 0 bases at V and 0 bases at J, with 14 bases between the two ends. Germline CDR1 MGHRA, CDR2 YSYEKL.

The chain links TRBV29-1 to TRBJ2-1, with 10 bases lining up with TRBD2. The CDR3 runs to 13 residues. Trimming removed 4 bases from V and 9 bases from J; junction bases left unmatched: 6. Per germline, CDR1 SQVTM and CDR2 ANQGSEA. The CDR3 DNA sequence: TGCAGCGTTGTACTAGCGGGAAGGGGTGAGCAGTTCTTC. Protein product: CSVVLAGRGEQFF.

The rearrangement uses TRBV15 and TRBJ2-6; D gene unclear. CDR1 and CDR2 from the germline V gene are LNHNV and YYDKDF (reference sequence). V lost 2 bases and J lost 0, with 17 bases in between. The CDR3 totals 19 residues. In DNA form, the CDR3 reads TGTGCCACCAGCAGATTTGCTTCGTACCCGAGCTCTGGGGCCAACGTCCTGACTTTC. Protein: CATSRFASYPSSGANVLTF.

This clonotype was seen only once. V and J are TRBV18 and TRBJ2-3; 10 bases match TRBD2. Unmatched junction bases numbered 7, after V lost 2 bases and J lost 5 bases. The CDR3 runs to 16 residues. Germline-derived CDR1 and CDR2 are KGHSH and LQKENI. CDR3 loop: CASSPRLAGAEDTQYF. The CDR3 bases are TGTGCCAGCTCACCAAGGCTAGCGGGAGCTGAAGATACGCAGTATTTT.